The 29 T cell receptor beta chains in this list originate from one sample, sequenced in a study of T cells in women clearing cervical HPV infection. Repertoires were generated with immunoSEQ multiplex PCR, while TCRdb's copy carries only in-frame clones and drops some. Recorded here are more than 30,000 clones; the top ten clones represent approximately 16%. The specimen sequenced was blood buffy coat. The receptors stem from a woman aged 18-70 years with a cervical HPV16 infection that either progressed to CIN3+ or cleared (not recorded which).

As concerns this clone: The read ends 3 residues shy of where the CDR3 ends; the end is completed using the germline J gene. The J gene is TRBJ2-5, the V gene TRBV11-2; D uncertain. Trimming shortened V by 5 bases and J by 0 bases, and 13 bases separated the two germline ends. The CDR3 is 15 residues long. Germline loops: CDR1 SGHAT, CDR2 FQNNGV. CDR3 DNA (partial): TGTGCCAGCAGCCCAGGTGATCGGTACCAAGAGACC. Amino acid sequence: CASSPGDRYQET. The full CDR3 protein reads CASSPGDRYQETQYF.

Note on this clone: The CDR3 end falls 3 residues outside the read, so it is completed with the germline J gene. The chain joins TRBV2 to TRBJ2-1; the D gene is possibly TRBD2 (5 bases). Germline CDR1 reads SNHLY; CDR2 reads FYNNEI. Trimming took 7 bases from V and 6 from J, leaving 19 bases between them. The CDR3 length is 15 residues. The DNA read from the CDR3 is TGTGCCAGCACTGTTTTAGGACTTACGGGCAATGAG. The encoded protein is CASTVLGLTGNE. The entire CDR3 is CASTVLGLTGNEQFF.

To note about this clone: The read comes to an end 3 residues before the CDR3 does, leaving the germline J gene to fill in the end. This chain uses TRBV10-1 with TRBJ1-1; possible D gene TRBD1, 6 bases. CDR3 length equals 16 residues. Germline V gene lookup returns CDR1 WNHNN and CDR2 SYGVQD (reference sequence). Deletions cut 6 bases from V and 3 bases from J, with 20 bases between. CDR3 loop: CASSGQPDRSYTEAFF. The sequenced CDR3 bases are TGCGCCAGCAGCGGCCAACCAGACAGGAGTTACACTGAA.

Of note for this clone: Read sequence stops 3 residues before the CDR3 end, and the germline J gene provides the missing end. The chain employs TRBV15 and TRBJ2-5, with TRBD1 identical over 7 bases. Per germline, CDR1 LNHNV and CDR2 YYDKDF (reference sequence). The CDR3 totals 14 residues. J lost 2 bases, V lost 1 base, and 1 base had no gene match. The CDR3 loop is CATSRGRGQETQYF. Incomplete CDR3 DNA: TGTGCCACCAGCAGAGGCAGGGGGCAAGAGACC.

A remark on this clone: The read halts 3 residues ahead of the CDR3 end, with the missing end drawn from the germline J gene. V is TRBV5-4 and J is TRBJ1-3; D might be TRBD1 (6 bases). The ends were cut back, 6 bases at V and 4 bases at J, with 17 bases in the middle. This CDR3 has 15 residues. Germline values: CDR1 SGHNT, CDR2 YYREEE (reference sequence). The CDR3 reads CASKVDQGSGNTIYF. CDR3 DNA, as far as it was read: TGTGCCAGCAAGGTTGACCAGGGGTCCGGAAACACC.

Remarks on this clone: The read falls 3 residues short of the CDR3 end, and the missing part is taken from the germline J gene. The J gene is TRBJ2-3, the V gene TRBV20-1; D possibly corresponds to TRBD2 (5 bases). CDR3 size: 12 residues. CDR1 and CDR2 (germline): DFQATT, SNEGSKA (reference sequence). V shed 7 bases and J shed 6 bases, with 14 bases lying between them. CDR3 protein: CSGERTGDTQYF. The sequenced part of the CDR3 DNA is TGCAGTGGCGAGAGAACGGGGGATACG.

Concerning this clone itself: The read falls 3 residues short of the CDR3 end, and the missing part is taken from the germline J gene. This chain connects TRBV18 to TRBJ1-4; tentatively, D is TRBD1 (5 bases). Trimming pared 3 bases from V and 8 bases from J, leaving 13 bases between. CDR3 length: 14 amino acids. In germline, CDR1 is KGHSH, CDR2 LQKENI. The CDR3 sequence: CASSPTTPGEKLFF. The CDR3 DNA, read in part, is TGTGCCAGCTCACCGACGACCCCAGGGGAAAAA.

In the case of this clone: The observed sequence ends 3 residues before the CDR3 terminus, with the missing tail filled in from the germline J gene. The chain has TRBV7-9 and TRBJ1-2, with D perhaps TRBD1 (5 bases). The length of the CDR3 is 14 residues. The V end lost 7 bases, the J end lost 2 bases, and 14 bases lay between the germline ends. Germline-derived CDR1 and CDR2 are SEHNR and FQNEAQ (reference sequence). CDR3 sequence reads: CASNKGLTNYGYTF. CDR3 bases read: TGTGCCAGCAATAAGGGGCTAACGAACTATGGC. Drawing the rest from reference TRBV7-9 and TRBJ1-2, the complete variable domain is DTGVSQNPRHKITKRGQNVTFRCDPISEHNRLYWYRQTLGQGPEFLTYFQNEAQLEKSRLLSDRFSAERPKGSFSTLEIQRTEQGDSAMYLCASNKGLTNYGYTFGSGTRLTVV.

Worth noting for this clone: Coverage ceases 3 residues before the CDR3 finishes, and the germline J gene fills in the end. The rearrangement joins TRBV29-1 to TRBJ1-4; a weak D match, TRBD1 (5 bases). This CDR3 region has 15 residues. Germline V gene data show CDR1 as SQVTM and CDR2 as ANQGSEA. The CDR3 bases that were read are TGCAGCGTTGTCCGGGCGGGGGTCGGCACCGGGGAA. It encodes CSVVRAGVGTGE. The entire CDR3 protein reads CSVVRAGVGTGELFF.

Comment on this clone: Read sequence stops 3 residues before the CDR3 end, and the germline J gene provides the missing end. The chain has TRBV5-1 and TRBJ2-1; D unresolved. Germline CDR1 SGHRS, CDR2 YFSETQ. Trimming stripped 2 bases from V and 3 bases from J, with 9 bases between. There are 14 residues in the CDR3. The CDR3 DNA, read in part, is TGCGCCAGCAGCTTCGTCGGCGGCTACAATGAG. Protein: CASSFVGGYNE. The CDR3 as a whole reads CASSFVGGYNEQFF.

A note on this clone: Sequencing ends 3 residues short of the CDR3 end; the germline J gene provides the rest. The chain combines TRBV5-6 with TRBJ2-3; 7 bases are shared with TRBD1. The CDR3 spans 14 residues. Germline values: CDR1 SGHDT, CDR2 YYEEEE. The CDR3 DNA, read in part, is TGTGCCAGCAGCTTGAGGGGGCTTGGGCAGCCG. Protein sequence: CASSLRGLGQP. Given in full, the CDR3 is CASSLRGLGQPQYF.

Here the CDR3 reads CASSGTETGELFF. The CDR3 bases that were read are TGTGCCAGCAGTGGAACAGAAACCGGGGAG. This chain joins TRBV6-2 or TRBV6-3 and TRBJ2-2; D is undetermined. Read coverage stops 3 residues before the CDR3 terminus; the germline J gene supplies the remainder. V was pared by 5 bases and J by 5 bases, with 9 bases between. Germline loops: CDR1 MNHEY, CDR2 SVGEGT. The CDR3 is made up of 13 amino acids.

As regards this clone: The read ends 3 residues before the CDR3 terminus; that terminus is restored from the germline J gene. The rearrangement joins TRBV6-1 to TRBJ2-2, with D tentatively TRBD2 (6 bases). This CDR3 is built from 14 residues. CDR1 MNHNS and CDR2 SASEGT come from the germline V gene. CDR3 bases read: TGTGCCAGCAGTGCCCGCGGGGTGGATTCACCG. This encodes CASSARGVDSP. The whole CDR3 protein is CASSARGVDSPLFF.

As concerns this clone: Read coverage stops 3 residues before the CDR3 terminus; the germline J gene supplies the remainder. The J gene is TRBJ2-5, the V gene TRBV20-1, with 11 positions matching TRBD2. V gave up 5 bases and J gave up 0 bases; unmatched junction bases: 2. Germline V gene data show CDR1 as DFQATT and CDR2 as SNEGSKA (reference sequence). This CDR3 is built from 14 residues. This chain's CDR3 is CSASSGGYQETQYF. CDR3 bases read: TGCAGTGCTTCTAGCGGGGGGTACCAAGAGACC.

On this clone: The read terminates 3 residues ahead of where the CDR3 ends, so the germline J gene completes it. The chain joins TRBV20-1 to TRBJ2-3, with 7 bases identical to TRBD2. Germline V gene lookup returns CDR1 DFQATT and CDR2 SNEGSKA (reference sequence). The CDR3 has 12 residues. This chain's CDR3 is CSAWTREETQYF. CDR3 DNA, as far as it was read: TGCAGTGCTTGGACTAGAGAAGAGACG.

The CDR3 is CASSGGRDSGKLFF. CDR3 DNA (partial): TGTGCCAGTAGTGGAGGAAGGGACTCGGGAAAG. J is TRBJ2-2 and V is TRBV19, with D possibly matching TRBD2 (6 bases). The read terminates 3 residues ahead of where the CDR3 ends, so the germline J gene completes it. Germline CDR1 reads LNHDA; CDR2 reads SQIVND (reference sequence). The CDR3 has 14 amino acids.

As to this clone: The read is 3 residues too short to cover the CDR3 end, so that end is filled in from the germline J gene. The chain carries TRBV20-1 and TRBJ1-5; TRBD1 matches 7 bases. The CDR3 totals 15 residues. Germline trimming cut 6 bases from V and 6 bases from J; bases unmatched to any gene: 14. Germline CDR1 is DFQATT and CDR2 is SNEGSKA (reference sequence). The CDR3: CSARFPGQQSQPQHF. The sequenced part of the CDR3 DNA is TGCAGTGCCAGATTCCCGGGACAGCAGTCTCAGCCC.

As for this clone: The CDR3 end is not reached by the read, which stops 3 residues before it; the germline J gene fills it in. The chain uses TRBV11-2 and TRBJ1-4, with D possibly matching TRBD1 (5 bases). The germline CDR1 and CDR2 sequences are SGHAT and FQNNGV. Trimming removed 3 bases from V and 5 bases from J, with 10 bases in between. This CDR3 comprises 14 residues. The CDR3 loop reads CASSLMGGNEKLFF. The covered CDR3 bases are TGTGCCAGCAGCTTGATGGGGGGAAATGAAAAA.

Points on this clone: The read is 3 residues too short to cover the CDR3 end, so that end is filled in from the germline J gene. The gene calls are TRBV2 and TRBJ1-6, with 9 bases matching TRBD1. Trimming at V came to 6 bases and at J to 9 bases, leaving 6 bases not matched to a gene. The CDR3 totals 14 residues. Germline V gene lookup returns CDR1 SNHLY and CDR2 FYNNEI. The CDR3 bases that were read are TGTGCCAGCAGCGGACGGACAGGGGCTTCACCC. Its protein product is CASSGRTGASP. In full, the CDR3 is CASSGRTGASPLHF. The full variable domain, completed using reference TRBV2 and TRBJ1-6, is EPEVTQTPSHQVTQMGQEVILRCVPISNHLYFYWYRQILGQKVEFLVSFYNNEISEKSEIFDDQFSVERPDGSNFTLKIRSTKLEDSAMYFCASSGRTGASPLHFGNGTRLTVT.

As for this clone: The read ends 3 residues shy of where the CDR3 ends; the end is completed using the germline J gene. The chain links TRBV7-8 to TRBJ1-5, with 9 bases fitting TRBD1. V lost 5 bases and J lost 8; bases outside the gene matches: 4. The CDR3 loop spans 13 amino acids. Germline values: CDR1 SGHVS, CDR2 FQNEAQ. The covered CDR3 bases are TGTGCCAGCAGCCGGGACAGGGACAAGCCC. It encodes CASSRDRDKP. Given in full, the CDR3 is CASSRDRDKPQHF.

On this clone: The CDR3 is cut off 3 residues early in the read; its end comes from the germline J gene. The rearrangement joins TRBV29-1 to TRBJ1-2; 9 bases are shared with TRBD1. The CDR3 extends over 12 amino acids. CDR1 SQVTM and CDR2 ANQGSEA come from the germline V gene. CDR3 loop: CSPSEGQGWYTF. The DNA read from the CDR3 is TGCAGCCCCTCTGAGGGACAGGGTTGG.

Turning to this clone: Read coverage stops 3 residues before the CDR3 terminus; the germline J gene supplies the remainder. V gene TRBV5-1 combines with J gene TRBJ2-7; 10 positions agree with TRBD2. V gave up 0 bases and J gave up 6 bases; unmatched junction bases: 9. The CDR3 is 16 amino acids. Germline V gene sequence: CDR1 SGHRS, CDR2 YFSETQ. The CDR3 bases that were read are TGCGCCAGCAGCTTGGCCCTAGCGGGAGTTGTTACCGAG. Translating gives CASSLALAGVVTE. The CDR3 reads in full as CASSLALAGVVTEQYF.

Regarding this clone: The junction shows a germline mismatch at one end, possibly a read error. The read finishes 3 residues shy of the CDR3 end, and the germline J gene is used to complete it. This chain connects TRBV5-6 to TRBJ2-3, with D uncertain. Germline V gene data show CDR1 as SGHDT and CDR2 as YYEEEE. This CDR3 has 15 amino acids. CDR3 DNA (partial): TGTGCCAGCAGCTTGTTCGCCCCCAGGCCAGATGCG. Translated: CASSLFAPRPDA. The entire CDR3 reads CASSLFAPRPDAQYF.

Details on this clone: The read gets to within 3 residues of the CDR3 end, and the germline J gene fills in the rest. The chain combines TRBV6-1 with TRBJ2-1; 12 bases are shared with TRBD2. CDR1 is MNHNS, CDR2 SASEGT, per germline. The junction had 0 bases not matched to a gene; V was cut back by 2 bases and J by 4 bases. The CDR3 spans 15 residues. CDR3 bases read: TGTGCCAGCAGTGAAACTAGCGGGGGGTACAATGAG. This translates into CASSETSGGYNE. In full, the CDR3 reads CASSETSGGYNEQFF.

To note about this clone: The read ends 3 residues before the CDR3 terminus; that terminus is restored from the germline J gene. V and J are TRBV19 and TRBJ2-5, with 10 bases aligning to TRBD2. V lost 4 bases to trimming and J lost 5 bases; unmatched junction nucleotides: 7. Germline loops: CDR1 LNHDA, CDR2 SQIVND (reference sequence). The CDR3 contains 15 residues. CDR3 region: CASSRERGGLETQYF. Partial CDR3 DNA: TGTGCCAGTAGTAGAGAGCGGGGGGGCCTGGAGACC.

On this clone: The read gets to within 3 residues of the CDR3 end, and the germline J gene fills in the rest. V usage is TRBV20-1 and J usage is TRBJ2-7, with 7 bases identical to TRBD1. This CDR3 is 13 amino acids long. Trimming cost V 2 bases and J 6 bases; bases outside gene matches: 7. CDR1 and CDR2 (germline): DFQATT, SNEGSKA (reference sequence). The CDR3 loop is CSARKDRIGEQYF. CDR3 DNA, as far as it was read: TGCAGTGCTAGAAAGGACAGGATAGGCGAG.

CDR3: CASSRDRDTEAFF. The sequenced part of the CDR3 DNA is TGTGCCAGCAGTCGCGACAGGGACACTGAA. This chain links TRBV13 with TRBJ1-1, with 7 positions matching TRBD1. The read terminates 3 residues ahead of where the CDR3 ends, so the germline J gene completes it. The CDR3 totals 13 residues. V trimming: 6 bases; J trimming: 3 bases; junction bases outside the gene matches: 4. Germline V gene sequence: CDR1 PRHDT, CDR2 FYEKMQ (reference sequence). Complete variable domain (other parts from reference TRBV13 and TRBJ1-1): AAGVIQSPRHLIKEKRETATLKCYPIPRHDTVYWYQQGPGQDPQFLISFYEKMQSDKGSIPDRFSAQQFSDYHSELNMSSLELGDSALYFCASSRDRDTEAFFGQGTRLTVV.

Comments on this clone: The missing CDR3 end, 3 residues past where the read stops, is filled in from the germline J gene. The gene calls are TRBV10-1 and TRBJ2-2, with 13 bases aligning to TRBD2. The CDR3 is made up of 16 amino acids. Germline V gene sequence: CDR1 WNHNN, CDR2 SYGVQD (reference sequence). The CDR3 DNA, read in part, is TGCGCCAGCAGTGAAAGGGGACTAGCGGGATCTAGAGAG. Protein product: CASSERGLAGSRE. The full CDR3 protein is CASSERGLAGSRELFF.

Concerning this clone itself: The read terminates 3 residues ahead of where the CDR3 ends, so the germline J gene completes it. The J gene is TRBJ2-5, the V gene TRBV2; 10 bases are a match to TRBD2. This CDR3 comprises 15 residues. After removal of 8 bases from V and 2 bases from J, the junction contained 8 bases not matched to a gene. Germline CDR1 and CDR2: SNHLY and FYNNEI. The DNA read from the CDR3 is TGTGCCAGCGGTGTCCCTAGCGGGAGTCAAGAGACC. This codes for CASGVPSGSQET. The CDR3, in full, reads CASGVPSGSQETQYF.